This paragraph covers one TCR beta chain sequence. The record originates from a study of blood T cell repertoires in COVID-19. Background on the study: T cells, B-cell-depleted T cells, or PBMCs provided the cDNA or gDNA that served as material.

The cohort comprised adults aged about 18 to 90 years residing in under 25 US areas. Sequenced by immunoSEQ multiplex PCR; TCRdb stores in-frame clones only, minus some. The sample consists of around 190,000 clones, more than 75% of them appearing once. Germline CDR1 SGHTA, CDR2 FQGTGA. Unmatched junction bases numbered 10, after V lost 2 bases and J lost 1 base. The CDR3 is 17 amino acids. Sequenced sample: PBMCs or T cells enriched from blood (not recorded which). The TCR sequence derives from a woman aged 45-65 years with acute COVID-19. The V gene is TRBV7-3, the J gene TRBJ1-1, with 7 bases identical to TRBD1. The CDR3 sequence: CASSLVPRGNGNTEAFF. CDR3 in DNA: TGTGCCAGCAGCTTAGTGCCCAGGGGGAACGGGAACACTGAAGCTTTCTTT.